This TCR beta chain came from a study of response to subunit inactivated influenza vaccine. Points from the study as a whole: Researchers suggested that each seasonal influenza vaccination recruits few new T cells.

Trimming stripped 1 base from V and 7 bases from J, with 14 bases between. The V gene's germline CDR1 is LGHNA and CDR2 YSLEER. The CDR3 loop spans 15 amino acids. In the case of this clonotype: As yet, its antigen is unknown.

TCRdb reprocessed the RT-PCR reads with MiXCR, giving one entry per CDR3 protein. The repertoire includes 860,000 or so distinct CDR3 sequences, about 20% of them detected once, and roughly 10% sits in the top ten. This sequence originates from a man in his fifties or sixties who received an inactivated influenza vaccine. The source material was PBMCs from blood, sampled 5 days after vaccination. The genes are TRBV4-3 and TRBJ2-1; tentative D call: TRBD2 (7 bases). DNA of the CDR3: TGCGCCAGCAGCCAAGTGGGGGGGGCAAGGAATGAGCAGTTCTTC. Protein product: CASSQVGGARNEQFF.